The TCR beta chain described here comes from a study of OX40 agonist ivuxolimab in advanced cancers. The wider study: The dose-escalation group included hepatocellular carcinoma, melanoma, renal cell carcinoma and head and neck cancer.

Some clones are missing from TCRdb's copy, which holds only in-frame ones; the method was immunoSEQ multiplex PCR. This table holds approximately 90,000 clones, under 95% found once. Notes on the study in general: Compared with CD4+, CD8+ T cells on average had more expanded clones.

This clone was counted only a few times. Its antigen remains unidentified. CDR3 size: 14 residues. The ends lost 4 bases at V and 2 bases at J; junction bases unmatched: 4. Germline CDR1 is SEHNR and CDR2 is FQNEAQ (reference sequence). The material was CD4+ or CD8+ T cells sorted from blood, obtained in a trial of the OX40 agonist ivuxolimab. The rearrangement joins TRBV7-9 to TRBJ2-7, with TRBD1 matching over 8 bases. The receptor was derived from an adult with an advanced solid tumor such as melanoma, head and neck, liver or kidney cancer. DNA of the CDR3: TGTGCCAGCAGCTCCCCGGGACAGGCCTACGAGCAGTACTTC. This gives the protein CASSSPGQAYEQYF.